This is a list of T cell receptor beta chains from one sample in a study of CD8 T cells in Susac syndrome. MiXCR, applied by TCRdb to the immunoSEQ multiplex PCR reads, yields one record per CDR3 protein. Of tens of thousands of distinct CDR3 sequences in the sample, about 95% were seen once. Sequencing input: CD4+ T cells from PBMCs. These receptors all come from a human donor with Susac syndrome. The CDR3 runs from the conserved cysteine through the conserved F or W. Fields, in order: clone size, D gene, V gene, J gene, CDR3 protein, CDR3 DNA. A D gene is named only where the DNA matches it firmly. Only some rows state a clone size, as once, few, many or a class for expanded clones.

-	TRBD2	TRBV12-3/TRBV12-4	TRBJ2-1	CASTLLAGSYNEQFF	TGTGCCAGCACCCTACTAGCGGGGAGCTACAATGAGCAGTTCTTC
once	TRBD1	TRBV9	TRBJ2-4	CASSAGTGVNIQYF	TGTGCCAGCAGCGCCGGGACAGGGGTAAACATTCAGTACTTC
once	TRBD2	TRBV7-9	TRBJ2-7	CASSPRRQTSTSEYEQYF	TGTGCCAGCAGCCCCCGGAGACAGACATCGACTAGCGAGTACGAGCAGTACTTC
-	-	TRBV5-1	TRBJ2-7	CASSLNTRSTYEQYF	TGCGCCAGCAGCTTGAATACGCGATCAACCTACGAGCAGTACTTC
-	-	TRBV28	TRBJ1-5	CASSLGLIMGGVAAQHF	TGTGCCAGCAGTTTGGGTTTAATTATGGGGGGGGTAGCGGCCCAGCATTTT
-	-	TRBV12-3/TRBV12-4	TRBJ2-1	CASSWDSGYNEQFF	TGTGCCAGCAGCTGGGACTCCGGGTACAATGAGCAGTTCTTC
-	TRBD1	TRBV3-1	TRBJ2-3	CASSQDWDRERSQYF	TGTGCCAGCAGCCAAGACTGGGACAGGGAAAGATCGCAGTATTTT
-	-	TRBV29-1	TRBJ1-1	CSVRRQNTEAFF	TGCAGCGTTAGGCGGCAGAACACTGAAGCTTTCTTT
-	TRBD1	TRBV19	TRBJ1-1	CASSPHRGPKMNTEAFF	TGTGCCAGTAGTCCACACAGGGGGCCTAAGATGAACACTGAAGCTTTCTTT
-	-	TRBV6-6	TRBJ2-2	CASSPLTNTGELFF	TGTGCCAGCAGTCCCCTGACGAACACCGGGGAGCTGTTTTTT
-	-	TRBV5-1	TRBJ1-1	CASSEPGSEAFF	TGCGCCAGCAGCGAACCAGGTAGCGAAGCTTTCTTT
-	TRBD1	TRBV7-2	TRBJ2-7	CASSPNRGYEQYF	TGTGCCAGCAGTCCAAACAGGGGCTACGAGCAGTACTTC
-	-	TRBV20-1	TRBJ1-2	CSARDWALSYGYTF	TGCAGTGCTAGAGATTGGGCACTCTCCTATGGCTACACCTTC
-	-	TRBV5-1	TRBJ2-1	CASSAGDGYNEQFF	TGCGCCAGCAGCGCCGGGGACGGCTACAATGAGCAGTTCTTC